The next 32 T cell receptor beta chains were all read from a single sample in a study of a mutant IDH1 vaccine in newly diagnosed glioma. The antigens for these receptors are not known. Time point in this sample: week 23, last vaccination. It was 300 ug of mutant IDH1 20-mer peptide that made up each vaccine dose, given with topical imiquimod. The repertoire was sequenced with immunoSEQ multiplex PCR; TCRdb's copy has only in-frame clones and lacks some. The sample contains tens of thousands of clones, roughly 80% of which appear only once. The material was PBMCs, obtained from a glioma patient whose treatment included an IDH1 peptide vaccine. These TCRs come from a man aged 35 to 55 with glioma.

The chain couples TRBV10-3 to TRBJ1-1; D gene unclear. CDR1 ENHRY and CDR2 SYGVKD come from the germline V gene. The CDR3 contains 15 residues. Trimming pared 0 bases from V and 5 bases from J, leaving 13 bases between. CDR3 sequence reads: CAISESGRSRTEAFF. DNA of the CDR3: TGTGCCATCAGTGAGTCAGGGCGCTCGAGAACTGAAGCTTTCTTT.

V usage is TRBV7-2 and J usage is TRBJ2-5; a weak D match, TRBD1 (6 bases). From germline, CDR1 is SGHTA and CDR2 FQGNSA. The CDR3 sequence is 14 residues long. Trimming cost V 6 bases and J 4 bases, with 15 bases left between them. The CDR3 nucleotides are TGTGCCAGCAGAAAGACAGGCGGCGGAGAGACCCAGTACTTC. The encoded protein is CASRKTGGGETQYF.

This chain connects TRBV10-3 to TRBJ1-5, with D perhaps TRBD1 (5 bases). Between the trimmed V and J ends, which lost 2 bases and 4 bases, there was a span of 6 bases. Germline-derived CDR1 and CDR2 are ENHRY and SYGVKD. CDR3 length equals 13 residues. CDR3 nucleotides: TGTGCCATCAGTGAGGCAGGGAATCAGCCCCAGCATTTT. It specifies CAISEAGNQPQHF.

This clone showed up just a few times. The rearrangement joins TRBV30 to TRBJ1-5; D might be TRBD1 (6 bases). V shed 3 bases and J shed 7 bases, with 10 bases lying between them. Germline values: CDR1 GTSNPN, CDR2 SVGIG (reference sequence). The CDR3 spans 12 residues. The CDR3 coding sequence is TGTGCCTGGAGATCGGGGGCCCAGCCCCAGCATTTT. This translates into CAWRSGAQPQHF. The entire variable domain, with the rest obtained from reference TRBV30 and TRBJ1-5, is as follows: SQTIHQWPATLVQPVGSPLSLECTVEGTSNPNLYWYRQAAGRGLQLLFYSVGIGQISSEVPQNLSASRPQDRQFILSSKKLLLSDSGFYLCAWRSGAQPQHFGDGTRLSIL.

The gene calls are TRBV19 and TRBJ2-3; 8 nucleotides match TRBD2. Per the germline V gene, CDR1 is LNHDA and CDR2 is SQIVND (reference sequence). V gave up 6 bases and J gave up 6 bases; unmatched junction bases: 5. The CDR3 length is 13 residues. CDR3 residues: CASRSAGADTQYF. The CDR3 DNA is TGTGCCAGTAGATCAGCGGGAGCGGATACGCAGTATTTT.

The chain has TRBV5-4 and TRBJ2-6, with a tentative D call TRBD2 (7 bases). The ends were cut back, 9 bases at V and 3 bases at J, with 19 bases in the middle. Germline CDR1 SGHNT, CDR2 YYREEE (reference sequence). The CDR3 covers 16 residues. The CDR3 sequence: CATRPGGRSGANVLTF. The CDR3 nucleotides are TGTGCCACCCGGCCCGGGGGGCGTAGTGGGGCCAACGTCCTGACTTTC.

The chain uses TRBV19 and TRBJ1-5; unclear D gene. V was cut by 2 bases and J by 6 bases, with 14 bases left in between. CDR3 length: 15 amino acids. Germline V gives CDR1 LNHDA, CDR2 SQIVND (reference sequence). The CDR3 bases are TGTGCCAGTAGTATAAATTGGTCAGGTACTCAGCCCCAGCATTTT. As protein: CASSINWSGTQPQHF.

This sequence joins TRBV9 and TRBJ2-7; D is possibly TRBD1 or TRBD2 (5 bases each). The CDR3 is made up of 14 amino acids. Germline V gene data show CDR1 as SGDLS and CDR2 as YYNGEE. The germline V and J ends were trimmed by 0 bases and 5 bases, with 12 bases remaining between them. CDR3 sequence reads: CASSVGMQGHEQYF. The DNA of the CDR3 is TGTGCCAGCAGCGTAGGGATGCAGGGACACGAGCAGTACTTC.

Concerning this clone itself: The junction and the germline gene differ at one end; a read error may be behind it. J is TRBJ1-1 and V is TRBV5-1; D unclear. In germline, CDR1 is SGHRS, CDR2 YFSETQ. CDR3 length: 15 amino acids. DNA of the CDR3: TGCGCCAGCGGCTTGGATGGGCTCCTGAACACTGAAGCTTTCTTT. This sequence encodes CASGLDGLLNTEAFF.

Only one count was recorded for this clone. The chain links TRBV28 to TRBJ1-5; no firm D call. The CDR3 is 12 amino acids. V gave up 2 bases and J gave up 3 bases, with 2 bases separating them. Germline V lookup: CDR1 MDHEN, CDR2 SYDVKM. The CDR3 bases are TGTGCCAGCAGTTTACCCAATCAGCCCCAGCATTTT. Its protein product is CASSLPNQPQHF.

The chain carries TRBV25-1 and TRBJ2-7; 8 bases are shared with TRBD1. The germline gives CDR1 MGHDK, CDR2 SYGVNS. Trimming at V came to 6 bases and at J to 7 bases, leaving 8 bases not matched to a gene. This CDR3 has 13 residues. CDR3 region: CASRYQGAGEQYF. The CDR3 nucleotides read TGTGCCAGCAGATACCAGGGGGCAGGGGAGCAGTACTTC.

Comments on this clone: One end of the junction is discordant with germline, which a read error may explain. The chain combines TRBV30 with TRBJ1-1, with D possibly matching TRBD1 (5 bases). CDR3 length: 13 residues. From germline, CDR1 is GTSNPN and CDR2 SVGIG (reference sequence). CDR3: CAWSVLYGTEALF. As DNA, the CDR3 is TGTGCCTGGAGTGTACTTTACGGGACTGAAGCTCTCTTT.

Within the sample, this clone is medium-sized. V is TRBV4-3 and J is TRBJ1-5; no clear D gene. Looked up from germline, CDR1 is LGHNA and CDR2 is YSLEER. V was clipped by 0 bases and J by 2 bases, with 14 bases between them. The CDR3 is made up of 17 amino acids. CDR3 protein: CASSQEPWGYGNQPQHF. CDR3 coding DNA: TGCGCCAGCAGCCAAGAACCATGGGGTTACGGCAATCAGCCCCAGCATTTT.

The rearrangement links TRBV28 to TRBJ1-5, with D unresolved. CDR1 is MDHEN and CDR2 is SYDVKM in the germline V gene. V lost 7 bases and J 0 bases, leaving 19 bases between the germline ends. The CDR3 runs to 17 residues. This CDR3 reads CASTPRLSRHSNQPQHF. CDR3 sequence (DNA): TGTGCCAGCACCCCCCGATTAAGCCGACATAGCAATCAGCCCCAGCATTTT.

CDR3 sequence (DNA): TGTGCCAGCAGCTCGCCACTCATACAGGGCGTCTATGGCTACACCTTC. Residues: CASSSPLIQGVYGYTF. The V and J genes are TRBV7-8 and TRBJ1-2; possibly TRBD1 for D (6 bases). Germline-derived CDR1 and CDR2 are SGHVS and FQNEAQ. Trimming removed 4 bases at V and 4 bases at J, with 19 bases between. The CDR3 sequence is 16 residues long.

The chain joins TRBV9 to TRBJ2-1, with D perhaps TRBD1 (6 bases). The CDR3 has 17 residues. Trimming left V 0 bases short and J 4 bases short, with 17 bases between. CDR1 and CDR2 (germline): SGDLS, YYNGEE. The CDR3 reads CASSVVSVTGAYNEQFF. CDR3 sequence (DNA): TGTGCCAGCAGCGTAGTAAGTGTGACAGGAGCTTACAATGAGCAGTTCTTC.

In DNA, the CDR3 is TGCGCCAGCAGCTTGCTAGGATCTGAAGCTTTCTTT. Protein product: CASSLLGSEAFF. V is TRBV5-1 and J is TRBJ1-1; D gene unclear. Germline V gene data show CDR1 as SGHRS and CDR2 as YFSETQ. V was trimmed by 1 base and J by 6 bases, leaving 7 bases between them. The CDR3 has 12 amino acids.

This chain joins TRBV2 and TRBJ2-7; perhaps D is TRBD1 or TRBD2 (5 bases each). The CDR3 loop spans 19 amino acids. V was shortened by 6 bases and J by 0 bases, with 27 bases between the two germline ends. Germline assignment: CDR1 SNHLY and CDR2 FYNNEI. In DNA, the CDR3 is TGTGCCAGCAGGACTGGACATCCGGGCTGGGAGACTTTCTCCTACGAGCAGTACTTC. This translates into CASRTGHPGWETFSYEQYF.

The chain uses TRBV28 and TRBJ2-1; 10 bases are a match to TRBD2. With 2 bases clipped from V and 7 bases from J, the junction kept 8 bases outside the gene matches. CDR3 length equals 16 residues. Germline V CDR1 and CDR2: MDHEN, SYDVKM. The CDR3 region has the DNA TGTGCCAGCAGTTTAGCAGCGGGAGGGACAGGAAATGAGCAGTTCTTC. Translation gives CASSLAAGGTGNEQFF.

On this clone: Different DNA sequences within this sample yield the same CDR3. This chain uses TRBV19 with TRBJ2-7; no firm D call. Trimming cost V 4 bases and J 2 bases, with 6 bases left between them. This CDR3 is 12 amino acids long. Per the germline V gene, CDR1 is LNHDA and CDR2 is SQIVND (reference sequence). The DNA of the CDR3 is TGTGCCAGTAGTAGTGGGACCTACGAGCAGTACTTC. Protein product: CASSSGTYEQYF. Based on the CDR3 plus reference TRBV19 and TRBJ2-7, the full variable domain is DGGITQSPKYLFRKEGQNVTLSCEQNLNHDAMYWYRQDPGQGLRLIYYSQIVNDFQKGDIAEGYSVSREKKESFPLTVTSAQKNPTAFYLCASSSGTYEQYFGPGTRLTVT.

This chain links TRBV5-5 with TRBJ2-5, with D perhaps TRBD2 (5 bases). The J call may be in error: the DNA end matches TRBJ2-7 better. The CDR3 runs 14 residues. From germline, CDR1 is SGHKS and CDR2 YYEKEE (reference sequence). The CDR3 here is CASSLAAGRYEQYF. The CDR3 DNA follows: TGTGCCAGCAGCTTGGCCGCGGGTAGGTACGAGCAGTACTTC.

This sequence joins TRBV9 and TRBJ2-7, with D tentatively TRBD1 or TRBD2 (5 bases each). Germline CDR1 is SGDLS and CDR2 is YYNGEE. The V and J ends lost 4 bases and 2 bases respectively, with 16 bases between them. The CDR3 is 15 amino acids. The CDR3 nucleotides read TGTGCCAGCAGCCCCGGGATGGGGCCCACCTACGAGCAGTACTTC. Residues: CASSPGMGPTYEQYF.

This chain connects TRBV11-3 to TRBJ2-1; TRBD2 agrees at 15 bases. In germline, CDR1 is SGHNT, CDR2 YENEEA. The J segment lost 6 bases and the V segment lost 5 bases, leaving 14 bases of the junction unmatched. This CDR3 is 19 amino acids long. CDR3 DNA: TGTGCCAGCAGCCTGGGACTAGCGGGGGGCAGGCAGCTACGCAATGAGCAGTTCTTC. Protein product: CASSLGLAGGRQLRNEQFF.

This clone was observed a single time. CDR3 in DNA: TGTGCAAGTCGCTACGGGACTAGCGGAACCCAAGAGACCCAGTACTTC. Translation: CASRYGTSGTQETQYF. The rearrangement joins TRBV12-2 to TRBJ2-5; the D call in the table, TRBD2, was not verified against the DNA. TRBV12-2 is described as a pseudogene. The CDR3 runs 16 residues.

To note about this clone: At one of its ends the junction is not consistent with the germline gene, which may arise from a read error. This chain uses TRBV2 with TRBJ2-7, with a possible D match to TRBD1 (5 bases). This CDR3 is 11 amino acids long. CDR1 and CDR2 from the germline V gene are SNHLY and FYNNEI. As DNA, the CDR3 is TGTGCCAGCAGTGAGGAGACAGAGCCGTACTTC. This encodes CASSEETEPYF.

Remarks on this clone: One end of the junction fails to match germline, which may point to a read error. CDR3 sequence reads: CATSRAKGPKTGELFF. The CDR3 DNA follows: TGTGCCACCAGCAGGGCCAAGGGGCCGAAAACCGGGGAGCTGTTTTTT. The chain employs TRBV15 and TRBJ2-2, with D perhaps matching TRBD1 (5 bases). This CDR3 has 16 residues. CDR1 and CDR2 from the germline V gene are LNHNV and YYDKDF (reference sequence).

The chain is built from TRBV9 and TRBJ1-2; D not certain. Germline V gives CDR1 SGDLS, CDR2 YYNGEE. The length of the CDR3 is 15 residues. Trimming removed 0 bases from V and 2 bases from J, with 11 bases in between. The CDR3 here is CASSVAGGSNYGYTF. The CDR3 DNA reads as TGTGCCAGCAGCGTAGCTGGAGGGAGCAACTATGGCTACACCTTC.

This rearrangement joins TRBV7-6 to TRBJ1-5; a possible D gene is TRBD1 (6 bases). Germline CDR1 reads SGHVS; CDR2 reads FNYEAQ. V was pared by 1 base and J by 4 bases, with 11 bases between. This CDR3 comprises 15 residues. The CDR3, as DNA: TGTGCCAGCAGCTTAGGGGAGGGGGGGAATCAGCCCCAGCATTTT. The encoded protein is CASSLGEGGNQPQHF.

The chain links TRBV7-9 to TRBJ2-5, with 12 bases matching TRBD2. This CDR3 spans 16 amino acids. Per the germline V gene, CDR1 is SEHNR and CDR2 is FQNEAQ (reference sequence). V was clipped by 5 bases and J by 4 bases; unmatched bases: 8. In DNA form, the CDR3 reads TGTGCCAGCAGCCAATCGACTAGCGGGAGATCAGAGACCCAGTACTTC. Translated, it gives CASSQSTSGRSETQYF.

The chain employs TRBV5-6 and TRBJ1-5, with D hard to call. Trimming took off 2 bases at V and 1 base at J, with 7 bases between the two ends. The CDR3 contains 14 residues. From germline, CDR1 is SGHDT and CDR2 YYEEEE. The CDR3 nucleotides read TGTGCCAGCAGCTTCGGACGCAGCAATCAGCCCCAGCATTTT. It specifies CASSFGRSNQPQHF.

This sequence joins TRBV30 and TRBJ2-6; D may be TRBD2 (5 bases). The V end lost 7 bases, the J end lost 1 base, and 11 bases lay between the germline ends. CDR3 size: 14 residues. Germline V gene lookup returns CDR1 GTSNPN and CDR2 SVGIG (reference sequence). CDR3 amino acids: CAYLTGSGANVLTF. CDR3 DNA: TGTGCCTACCTGACGGGGTCTGGGGCCAACGTCCTGACTTTC.

A single count supports this clone. The rearrangement links TRBV5-6 to TRBJ2-4; tentatively, D is TRBD2 (6 bases). Per the germline V gene, CDR1 is SGHDT and CDR2 is YYEEEE. The CDR3 is made up of 18 amino acids. The germline V and J ends were trimmed by 2 bases and 0 bases, with 18 bases remaining between them. The CDR3 region is CASSLIQGRRVAKNIQYF. The CDR3 nucleotides read TGTGCCAGCAGCTTAATCCAAGGCCGGAGGGTAGCCAAAAACATTCAGTACTTC.